These 21 T cell receptor beta chains were sequenced from one sample in a study of T cells in localized non-small cell lung cancer. TCRdb's copy holds only in-frame clones and misses some; the assay was immunoSEQ multiplex PCR. This table has some 15,000 clones, around 85% appearing once. The sequenced sample was peripheral blood, obtained before any cancer treatment. The source is a woman aged 40-69 years with stage I lung adenocarcinoma.

CDR3 protein: CATSRDRQGVREKLFF. CDR3 coding DNA: TGTGCCACCAGCAGAGATCGTCAGGGAGTGAGAGAAAAACTGTTTTTT. The chain carries TRBV15 and TRBJ1-4; weak D call: TRBD1 (5 bases). From germline, CDR1 is LNHNV and CDR2 YYDKDF (reference sequence). The CDR3 covers 16 residues. V lost 0 bases and J lost 8, with 16 bases in between.

Only a few counts were recorded for this clone. The rearrangement links TRBV19 to TRBJ1-2; TRBD1 aligns across 8 bases. CDR3 length: 15 residues. Trimming took 5 bases from V and 3 from J; bases not matched to a gene: 8. Germline assignment: CDR1 LNHDA and CDR2 SQIVND (reference sequence). In DNA form, the CDR3 reads TGTGCCAGTAGTGCCCGGATGACAGGGGACTATGGCTACACCTTC. Its protein is CASSARMTGDYGYTF.

The V call is TRBV5-6, the J call TRBJ1-1; D may be TRBD1 (5 bases). The V and J ends lost 4 bases and 5 bases respectively, with 6 bases between them. Germline-derived CDR1 and CDR2 are SGHDT and YYEEEE. CDR3 size: 11 residues. CDR3 sequence: CASSQGTEAFF. The CDR3 nucleotides are TGTGCCAGCAGCCAGGGTACTGAAGCTTTCTTT.

The V call is TRBV29-1, the J call TRBJ2-1; TRBD2 aligns across 8 bases. Losses at the gene ends were 0 bases for V and 15 bases for J; bases not matched to a gene: 16. The germline gives CDR1 SQVTM, CDR2 ANQGSEA. The CDR3 totals 15 residues. The CDR3 nucleotides are TGCAGCGTTGAAGAACTCGGGGGGGCTAAAACGTGTCCGTTCTTC. Protein product: CSVEELGGAKTCPFF.

The CDR3 nucleotides read TGCACCAGCAGTCGGCGGGGGGGCCATAATGAGCAGTTCTTC. Residues: CTSSRRGGHNEQFF. This chain joins TRBV1 and TRBJ2-1; no check of the table's D call, TRBD2, against the DNA was made. TRBV1 is recorded as a pseudogene. This CDR3 region has 14 residues.

J is TRBJ2-7 and V is TRBV5-1; TRBD1 aligns across 10 bases. Unmatched junction bases numbered 11, after V lost 4 bases and J lost 4 bases. Germline V gene sequence: CDR1 SGHRS, CDR2 YFSETQ. The CDR3 totals 16 residues. The CDR3, as DNA: TGCGCCAGCAGCAGAACCGGGACAGGGGACAAATACGAGCAGTACTTC. The encoded protein is CASSRTGTGDKYEQYF. Full variable domain (missing parts from reference TRBV5-1 and TRBJ2-7): KAGVTQTPRYLIKTRGQQVTLSCSPISGHRSVSWYQQTPGQGLQFLFEYFSETQRNKGNFPGRFSGRQFSNSRSEMNVSTLELGDSALYLCASSRTGTGDKYEQYFGPGTRLTVT.

The V and J genes are TRBV6-5 and TRBJ2-7; 7 positions agree with TRBD1. The CDR3 length is 15 residues. Germline CDR1 and CDR2: MNHEY and SVGAGI. V shed 2 bases, J shed 2 bases, and the junction held 6 bases outside the gene matches. The CDR3 sequence is CASSYPDRPPYEQYF. The CDR3 nucleotides are TGTGCCAGCAGTTACCCGGACAGGCCACCCTACGAGCAGTACTTC.

J is TRBJ2-6 and V is TRBV25-1; D call uncertain. With 4 bases removed from V and 0 bases from J, the gap between germline ends came to 4 bases. Germline loops: CDR1 MGHDK, CDR2 SYGVNS. The length of the CDR3 is 14 residues. The CDR3 is CASSVGSGANVLTF. As DNA, the CDR3 is TGTGCCAGCAGTGTAGGCTCTGGGGCCAACGTCCTGACTTTC.

This rearrangement joins TRBV6-6 to TRBJ1-4; D perhaps matches TRBD1 (6 bases). Germline V gene sequence: CDR1 MNHNY, CDR2 SVGAGI (reference sequence). This CDR3 is 13 amino acids long. V was clipped by 7 bases and J by 13 bases, with 19 bases between them. This chain's CDR3 is CASTAFETGRLFF. The CDR3 DNA reads TGTGCCAGCACGGCCTTCGAGACAGGACGACTGTTTTTT.

The chain is built from TRBV5-6 and TRBJ1-1; unclear D gene. Germline loops: CDR1 SGHDT, CDR2 YYEEEE. Trimming took 5 bases from V and 4 from J, leaving 6 bases between them. The CDR3 covers 11 residues. The CDR3: CASSSFTEAFF. The CDR3 DNA is TGTGCCAGCAGTTCTTTCACTGAAGCTTTCTTT.

V and J are TRBV23-1 and TRBJ2-7, with 8 nucleotides matching TRBD1. TRBV23-1 is filed as an ORF, its function uncertain. The CDR3 length is 17 residues. V trimming: 4 bases; J trimming: 7 bases; junction bases outside the gene matches: 18. For the CDR3, the DNA is TGCGCCAGCAGTCTCTTTGGACAGGGAGATGGGTCTAGGGAGCAGTACTTC. Its protein product is CASSLFGQGDGSREQYF.

The rearrangement links TRBV7-8 to TRBJ1-1, with 9 positions matching TRBD1. Losses at the gene ends were 1 base for V and 6 bases for J; bases not matched to a gene: 15. Germline V gene data show CDR1 as SGHVS and CDR2 as FQNEAQ. The CDR3 contains 18 residues. The chain's CDR3 is CASSLGRGGDRDMAEAFF. The DNA for the CDR3 is TGTGCCAGCAGCTTAGGTCGTGGAGGGGACAGGGACATGGCTGAAGCTTTCTTT.

The chain carries TRBV5-1 and TRBJ1-1; a possible D gene is TRBD1 (5 bases). CDR3 length equals 13 residues. From germline, CDR1 is SGHRS and CDR2 YFSETQ. V was shortened by 4 bases and J by 5 bases, with 12 bases between the two germline ends. CDR3 amino acids: CASSTQGATEAFF. For the CDR3, the DNA is TGCGCCAGCAGCACCCAGGGAGCAACTGAAGCTTTCTTT.

Here the CDR3 reads CASSHGTVYNEKLFF. The CDR3, as DNA: TGTGCCAGCAGCCACGGGACAGTTTATAATGAAAAACTGTTTTTT. The chain employs TRBV7-9 and TRBJ1-4; 7 nucleotides line up with TRBD1. The CDR3 loop spans 15 amino acids. The junction had 7 bases not matched to a gene; V was cut back by 5 bases and J by 4 bases. Germline loops: CDR1 SEHNR, CDR2 FQNEAQ (reference sequence).

The chain employs TRBV30 and TRBJ1-2; D may be TRBD1 (5 bases). The V and J ends lost 0 bases and 1 base respectively, with 15 bases between them. Germline CDR1 and CDR2: GTSNPN and SVGIG (reference sequence). The CDR3 covers 16 residues. The CDR3 loop is CAWSVADSYFNYGYTF. The CDR3 bases are TGTGCCTGGAGTGTAGCCGACAGCTACTTTAACTATGGCTACACCTTC.

The count of this clone is one. The genes are TRBV4-2 and TRBJ2-7; 7 nucleotides match TRBD1. CDR1 and CDR2 from the germline V gene are LGHNA and YNFKEQ. Losses at the gene ends were 4 bases for V and 6 bases for J; bases not matched to a gene: 15. This CDR3 is 16 amino acids long. The CDR3 reads CASSLTGDPRVGEQYF. The CDR3 nucleotides read TGTGCCAGCAGCCTTACAGGGGACCCTCGTGTTGGCGAGCAGTACTTC.

J is TRBJ1-2 and V is TRBV5-6, with 7 positions matching TRBD1. Germline CDR1 and CDR2: SGHDT and YYEEEE. V lost 0 bases and J lost 9; bases outside the gene matches: 17. The CDR3 spans 17 residues. DNA for the CDR3: TGTGCCAGCAGCTTGGGGCCCAAACAGGGGTCCAAGGGGAGCTACACCTTC. Encoded protein: CASSLGPKQGSKGSYTF.

The V call is TRBV5-1, the J call TRBJ2-7; D possibly corresponds to TRBD1 (6 bases). This CDR3 contains 14 residues. Trimming stripped 4 bases from V and 7 bases from J, with 18 bases between. Germline CDR1 reads SGHRS; CDR2 reads YFSETQ. DNA for the CDR3: TGCGCCAGCAGCCTCGGACAGACCTACGGGGAGCAGTACTTC. This translates into CASSLGQTYGEQYF.

The chain recombines TRBV19 with TRBJ2-7; TRBD1 is a possible D gene (6 bases). V shed 3 bases and J shed 3 bases, with 15 bases lying between them. The V gene's germline CDR1 is LNHDA and CDR2 SQIVND (reference sequence). The CDR3 sequence is 15 residues long. The DNA for the CDR3 is TGTGCCAGTAGTATCGCCGACAGGTCAATCTACGAGCAGTACTTC. Protein: CASSIADRSIYEQYF. The complete variable domain, with remaining parts taken from reference TRBV19 and TRBJ2-7, reads DGGITQSPKYLFRKEGQNVTLSCEQNLNHDAMYWYRQDPGQGLRLIYYSQIVNDFQKGDIAEGYSVSREKKESFPLTVTSAQKNPTAFYLCASSIADRSIYEQYFGPGTRLTVT.

V is TRBV15 and J is TRBJ1-2, with a possible D match to TRBD1 (5 bases). V lost 4 bases and J 0 bases, leaving 12 bases between the germline ends. CDR3 size: 15 residues. From germline, CDR1 is LNHNV and CDR2 YYDKDF (reference sequence). The CDR3 nucleotides are TGTGCCACCAGCATTGCCGGGGCCCCTAACTATGGCTACACCTTC. This translates into CATSIAGAPNYGYTF.

The rearrangement links TRBV5-8 to TRBJ2-1; the D gene is possibly TRBD1 (6 bases). Looked up from germline, CDR1 is SGHTS and CDR2 is YDEGEE. The CDR3 spans 16 residues. V lost 5 bases and J lost 7, with 22 bases in between. The chain's CDR3 is CASSPPKGRGRNEQFF. The CDR3 nucleotides are TGTGCCAGCAGTCCTCCGAAGGGCAGGGGCCGGAATGAGCAGTTCTTC.